Reported below is one TCR beta chain. Its antigen is currently unknown. With 4 bases removed from V and 5 bases from J, the gap between germline ends came to 14 bases. The CDR3 has 14 amino acids. In germline, CDR1 is MNHEY, CDR2 SVGAGI. This specimen comes from a study of graft-versus-host responses after intestinal transplantation. TCRdb's copy holds only in-frame clones and misses some; the assay was immunoSEQ multiplex PCR. The data contain 90,000 to 120,000 clones, approximately 90% of them singletons. Study-level results: Graft-donor T cell macrochimerism coincided with high graft-versus-host to host-versus-graft clonal ratios in allografts.

This sequence joins TRBV6-5 and TRBJ2-5; D is undetermined. The clonotype comes from a human donor who was the organ donor for an intestinal transplant. Sample: unstimulated CD4+ T cells sorted from spleen or lymph node cells, taken before transplant. The CDR3 sequence: CASSSGLGGETQYF. Here the CDR3 DNA reads TGTGCCAGCAGTTCCGGGCTGGGTGGGGAGACCCAGTACTTC.